This T cell receptor beta chain was documented in a study of metastatic and nonmetastatic thyroid tumors. Study background: Comparative analysis of repertoires was undertaken across blood and tumor or nodule tissue obtained from malignant and benign thyroid patients. Overall study findings and caveats: TCR beta diversity was reportedly significantly higher in malignant thyroid tumors than benign nodules, in blood and tumor.

This clone was found a few times. Its specificity is unknown. Other DNA variants within this sample encode the same CDR3. Thyroid surgery had not been preceded by any treatment in any patient. Through MiXCR, TCRdb re-clonotyped the PCR reads. The sample holds some 8,500 clones; about 40% are singletons and the top ten take around a fifth. The TCR was taken from a female donor with papillary thyroid cancer or a benign thyroid nodule (not recorded which). Some clones in this sample may be carry-over from other donors' samples. Sequencing input: tumor tissue.

As DNA, the CDR3 is TGTGCCAGCAGTTACTCGAACTCACTAGCGGGGACTCCTCAGTACTTC. Protein: CASSYSNSLAGTPQYF. The V and J genes are TRBV6-6 and TRBJ2-7; TRBD2 aligns across 10 bases. V dropped 0 bases and J dropped 10; count of bases not matched to a gene: 12. This CDR3 contains 16 residues. CDR1 is MNHNY, CDR2 SVGAGI, per germline (reference sequence).